The 14 T cell receptor beta chains given below trace back to one sample, sequenced in a study of blood T cells in healthy people across ages (dated by TCRdb to between 2015 and 2017). The library was produced with 5' RACE. The listed sequencing device is Illumina HiSeq 2500. A second PCR of about 6 to 11 cycles was performed with a sample-barcoded 5' primer and a J-beta primer mix. Through fastp at Q25 and MiXCR, TCRdb rebuilt clones from the public reads, retaining in-frame beta chains. CDR3 protein sequences are deduplicated, and each keeps its most common genes and DNA. In this sample the table shows fewer than 700,000 distinct CDR3 sequences, around 43% of which occur a single time. Jointly, the top ten make up around 30% of the sample. Sequenced material: blood. Receptor source: a man at least 80 years old in good health.

This clonotype came up once. V gene TRBV14 combines with J gene TRBJ2-2; unclear D gene. The CDR3 loop spans 15 amino acids. With 0 bases removed from V and 9 bases from J, the gap between germline ends came to 14 bases. The germline V gene has CDR1 SGHDN and CDR2 FVKESK. CDR3: CASSQDQAAGRELFF. CDR3 DNA sequence: TGTGCCAGCAGCCAAGATCAGGCCGCAGGAAGGGAGCTGTTTTTT.

The chain employs TRBV7-3 and TRBJ2-5; possible D gene TRBD1, 6 bases. The germline V gene encodes CDR1 SGHTA and CDR2 FQGTGA. V gave up 6 bases and J gave up 4 bases, with 12 bases separating them. The CDR3 has 13 residues. The CDR3 loop is CASSSQGGETQYF. CDR3 coding DNA: TGTGCCAGCAGTTCACAGGGTGGAGAGACCCAGTACTTC.

This chain joins TRBV4-1 and TRBJ1-1; D ambiguous. The CDR3 runs 15 residues. V shed 3 bases and J shed 1 base, with 12 bases lying between them. CDR1 and CDR2 from the germline V gene are MGHRA and YSYEKL. DNA of the CDR3: TGCGCCAGCAGCCACCCGACAAGATCGAACACTGAAGCTTTCTTT. Its protein product is CASSHPTRSNTEAFF.

The gene calls are TRBV12-3 or TRBV12-4 and TRBJ2-1; 7 positions match TRBD2. J lost 5 bases, V lost 4 bases, and 8 bases had no gene match. This CDR3 spans 15 amino acids. CDR3: CASSYVGGRDNEQFF. The DNA for the CDR3 is TGTGCCAGCAGTTATGTGGGAGGGCGGGACAATGAGCAGTTCTTC.

The V and J genes are TRBV20-1 and TRBJ2-6, with 8 bases identical to TRBD1. J gave up 0 bases and V 6 bases, and 10 bases lay outside the gene matches. Per germline, CDR1 DFQATT and CDR2 SNEGSKA (reference sequence). This CDR3 comprises 17 residues. DNA for the CDR3: TGCAGTGCGGCCCCACAGGGGGTTAGCTCTGGGGCCAACGTCCTGACTTTC. It is translated as CSAAPQGVSSGANVLTF.

J is TRBJ1-2 and V is TRBV19; D unclear. Germline CDR1 and CDR2: LNHDA and SQIVND (reference sequence). V lost 7 bases, J lost 8 bases, and 26 bases lay in between. The CDR3 sequence is 16 residues long. DNA of the CDR3: TGTGCCAGTACCTCTACGCGGCCAGACATATGCGAAGGCTACACCTTC. Protein: CASTSTRPDICEGYTF. The full variable domain, in which reference TRBV19 and TRBJ1-2 provide the parts outside the CDR3, is DGGITQSPKYLFRKEGQNVTLSCEQNLNHDAMYWYRQDPGQGLRLIYYSQIVNDFQKGDIAEGYSVSREKKESFPLTVTSAQKNPTAFYLCASTSTRPDICEGYTFGSGTRLTVV.

This clonotype was counted between two and nine times. The V and J genes are TRBV20-1 and TRBJ2-6; maybe TRBD1 (5 bases). The V end was cut by 0 bases, the J end by 15 bases, with 15 bases between. Per germline, CDR1 DFQATT and CDR2 SNEGSKA (reference sequence). There are 13 residues in the CDR3. This CDR3 reads CSARDRWGGDLTF. DNA of the CDR3: TGCAGTGCTAGAGACCGGTGGGGCGGAGACCTGACTTTC.

This clonotype showed up just a few times. The genes are TRBV5-5 and TRBJ2-1, with D hard to call. The CDR3 sequence is 12 residues long. The germline gives CDR1 SGHKS, CDR2 YYEKEE (reference sequence). Trimming left V 2 bases short and J 7 bases short, with 7 bases between. DNA for the CDR3: TGTGCCAGCAGCTTAAGTACAAATGAGCAGTTCTTC. This encodes CASSLSTNEQFF.

The V gene is TRBV10-3, the J gene TRBJ1-1; no clear D gene. Germline CDR1 and CDR2: ENHRY and SYGVKD. This CDR3 comprises 12 residues. With 5 bases removed from V and 2 bases from J, the gap between germline ends came to 6 bases. The CDR3 coding sequence is TGTGCCATCAGTTTAGACAACACTGAAGCTTTCTTT. It specifies CAISLDNTEAFF.

This clonotype has ten or more counts. The chain recombines TRBV6-2 or TRBV6-3 with TRBJ2-5, with D unclear. CDR1 MNHEY and CDR2 SVGEGT come from the germline V gene. This CDR3 contains 12 residues. V lost 0 bases and J 5 bases, leaving 4 bases between the germline ends. CDR3 loop: CASSYSRETQYF. Here the CDR3 DNA reads TGTGCCAGCAGTTACTCGAGGGAGACCCAGTACTTC.

Only a few counts were recorded for this clonotype. The chain's CDR3 is CSALEVRTYYNEQFF. CDR3 DNA: TGCAGCGCTCTAGAGGTCAGGACCTACTACAATGAGCAGTTCTTC. The chain has TRBV29-1 and TRBJ2-1; no definite D call. This CDR3 is 15 amino acids long. The germline V gene has CDR1 SQVTM and CDR2 ANQGSEA. The V end was cut by 7 bases, the J end by 3 bases, with 19 bases between.

The genes are TRBV5-1 and TRBJ2-2, with a weak D call TRBD2 (6 bases). This CDR3 is 16 amino acids long. The germline V gene has CDR1 SGHRS and CDR2 YFSETQ. V was shortened by 4 bases and J by 0 bases, with 13 bases between the two germline ends. DNA for the CDR3: TGCGCCAGCAGCCGCGGGGACGGATCGAACACCGGGGAGCTGTTTTTT. Amino acid sequence: CASSRGDGSNTGELFF.

This chain links TRBV4-1 with TRBJ2-7; D gene ambiguous. The J call may be faulty, since TRBJ2-5 better matches the DNA end. CDR1 is MGHRA, CDR2 YSYEKL, per germline. This CDR3 spans 14 amino acids. CDR3 coding DNA: TGCGCCAGCAGCCCCACGGTCAACCAAGAGACCCAGTACTTC. Residues: CASSPTVNQETQYF.

The V call is TRBV20-1, the J call TRBJ1-5; no clear D gene. Trimming left V 0 bases short and J 3 bases short, with 12 bases between. Germline CDR1 reads DFQATT; CDR2 reads SNEGSKA (reference sequence). This CDR3 is 15 amino acids long. CDR3: CSARDPGGNNQPQHF. CDR3 coding DNA: TGCAGTGCTAGAGATCCGGGCGGGAACAATCAGCCCCAGCATTTT.